These 25 T cell receptor beta chains came from one sample sequenced in a study of blood T cell repertoires in COVID-19. Profiled with immunoSEQ multiplex PCR; TCRdb holds only in-frame clones, not every one. The table has approximately 160,000 clones, approximately 85% seen once. The sample was peripheral blood. The source of these receptors is a woman in her sixties or seventies with COVID-19, enrolled during active disease.

The chain carries TRBV15 and TRBJ1-2; D is undetermined. The germline V gene encodes CDR1 LNHNV and CDR2 YYDKDF (reference sequence). CDR3 size: 13 residues. The V gene lost 0 bases and the J gene lost 8 bases, with 10 bases spanning the gap. CDR3 amino acids: CATSRDWQAGYTF. The DNA of the CDR3 is TGTGCCACCAGCAGAGATTGGCAGGCCGGCTACACCTTC.

DNA of the CDR3: TGTGCCAGCAGCCGACAGGCCTCGAACACTGAAGCTTTCTTT. The encoded protein is CASSRQASNTEAFF. This chain joins TRBV5-6 and TRBJ1-1, with D possibly TRBD1 on 6 matching bases. The CDR3 totals 14 residues. The germline CDR1 and CDR2 sequences are SGHDT and YYEEEE. The V end lost 4 bases, the J end lost 1 base, and 11 bases lay between the germline ends.

The chain couples TRBV19 to TRBJ1-6, with 9 bases identical to TRBD1. The CDR3 contains 17 residues. V was pared by 3 bases and J by 2 bases, with 5 bases of the junction left unmatched. Germline lookup yields CDR1 LNHDA and CDR2 SQIVND (reference sequence). CDR3 DNA: TGTGCCAGTAGTATCCCTCGGACAGGGGCCTATAATTCACCCCTCCACTTT. This sequence encodes CASSIPRTGAYNSPLHF.

This chain joins TRBV5-1 and TRBJ1-1, with TRBD1 identical over 8 bases. This CDR3 contains 14 residues. V shed 1 base, J shed 6 bases, and the junction held 5 bases outside the gene matches. Germline V lookup: CDR1 SGHRS, CDR2 YFSETQ. The CDR3 bases are TGCGCCAGCAGCTTGACAGGGGGATACGCTGAAGCTTTCTTT. This encodes CASSLTGGYAEAFF.

The gene calls are TRBV29-1 and TRBJ1-1; the D is unclear. This CDR3 is built from 13 residues. The ends were cut back, 0 bases at V and 2 bases at J, with 7 bases in the middle. The V gene's germline CDR1 is SQVTM and CDR2 ANQGSEA. This CDR3 is CSVEDGLNTEAFF. The CDR3 coding sequence is TGCAGCGTTGAAGATGGCTTAAACACTGAAGCTTTCTTT.

J is TRBJ1-4 and V is TRBV5-4; TRBD1 might be the D (6 bases). The germline gives CDR1 SGHNT, CDR2 YYREEE (reference sequence). The V gene lost 0 bases and the J gene lost 8 bases, with 17 bases spanning the gap. The length of the CDR3 is 16 residues. In DNA, the CDR3 is TGTGCCAGCAGCTTGGGAGGGGGTGGAGGCCTCGAAAAACTGTTTTTT. Amino acids: CASSLGGGGGLEKLFF. Variable domain in full (rest from reference TRBV5-4 and TRBJ1-4): ETGVTQSPTHLIKTRGQQVTLRCSSQSGHNTVSWYQQALGQGPQFIFQYYREEENGRGNFPPRFSGLQFPNYSSELNVNALELDDSALYLCASSLGGGGGLEKLFFGSGTQLSVL.

This chain joins TRBV29-1 and TRBJ2-4; 15 nucleotides match TRBD2. There are 16 residues in the CDR3. CDR1 SQVTM and CDR2 ANQGSEA come from the germline V gene. Germline trimming cut 4 bases from V and 9 bases from J; bases unmatched to any gene: 10. The CDR3 is CSVGSGLAGGLVIQYF. The CDR3 nucleotides are TGCAGCGTTGGATCTGGACTAGCGGGAGGGTTGGTCATTCAGTACTTC.

In the case of this clone: A read error may account for a junction end that differs from germline. The rearrangement uses TRBV19 and TRBJ2-4; weak D call: TRBD1 (6 bases). This CDR3 spans 13 amino acids. The V gene's germline CDR1 is LNHDA and CDR2 SQIVND (reference sequence). CDR3 sequence (DNA): TGTGCCAGTAGTATAAGTGAAGAGACAGGACGTCACTTC. Protein product: CASSISEETGRHF.

This clone was recorded once. V usage is TRBV3-1 (or the pseudogene TRBV3-2) and J usage is TRBJ2-3; the D is unclear. CDR1 and CDR2 from the germline V gene are LGHDT and YNNKEL (reference sequence). This CDR3 comprises 16 residues. Trimming pared 4 bases from V and 0 bases from J, leaving 14 bases between. In DNA form, the CDR3 reads TGTGCCAGCAGCCCTACCCCTGTTTCTAGCACAGATACGCAGTATTTT. Protein product: CASSPTPVSSTDTQYF.

The J gene is TRBJ1-2, the V gene TRBV6-5, with a possible D match to TRBD1 (5 bases). Germline CDR1 reads MNHEY; CDR2 reads SVGAGI. This CDR3 region has 13 residues. V lost 6 bases to trimming and J lost 3 bases, with 11 bases between them. The CDR3 protein is CASSNPGDYGYTF. The CDR3 DNA reads TGTGCCAGCAGCAATCCGGGGGACTATGGCTACACCTTC.

This sequence joins TRBV2 and TRBJ2-7; 7 bases match TRBD1. With 7 bases clipped from V and 6 bases from J, the junction kept 6 bases outside the gene matches. The CDR3 totals 12 residues. From germline, CDR1 is SNHLY and CDR2 FYNNEI. The CDR3: CASTSTGVEQYF. The CDR3 coding sequence is TGTGCCAGCACTTCAACAGGGGTCGAGCAGTACTTC.

The genes are TRBV10-3 and TRBJ1-5, with TRBD1 matching over 8 bases. Germline lookup yields CDR1 ENHRY and CDR2 SYGVKD. Unmatched junction bases numbered 6, after V lost 5 bases and J lost 6 bases. This CDR3 has 14 residues. This CDR3 is CAISPGQGGQPQHF. Written as DNA, the CDR3 is TGTGCCATCAGTCCCGGACAGGGAGGTCAGCCCCAGCATTTT.

The chain recombines TRBV28 with TRBJ1-1, with 7 bases lining up with TRBD1. The CDR3 is made up of 13 amino acids. Per the germline V gene, CDR1 is MDHEN and CDR2 is SYDVKM. The J segment lost 3 bases and the V segment lost 3 bases, leaving 1 base of the junction unmatched. CDR3: CASSLGQYTEAFF. CDR3 sequence (DNA): TGTGCCAGCAGTTTGGGACAGTACACTGAAGCTTTCTTT.

This rearrangement joins TRBV29-1 to TRBJ2-3, with 9 bases matching TRBD2. Trimming cost V 3 bases and J 5 bases; bases outside gene matches: 6. Germline CDR1 SQVTM, CDR2 ANQGSEA. The CDR3 extends over 14 amino acids. The CDR3 DNA reads as TGCAGCGTTGAGGAGCGGGAGGTGCGAGATACGCAGTATTTT. Its translation is CSVEEREVRDTQYF.

This clone was found a few times. V and J are TRBV6-5 and TRBJ1-5, with D maybe TRBD1 (5 bases). The CDR3 runs 15 residues. V was shortened by 4 bases and J by 2 bases, with 12 bases between the two germline ends. CDR1 and CDR2 from the germline V gene are MNHEY and SVGAGI. The CDR3 DNA reads as TGTGCCAGCAGTTCCCAGGGATCTGGCAATCAGCCCCAGCATTTT. This codes for CASSSQGSGNQPQHF.

The CDR3 region has the DNA TGTGCCAGCTGGTGCGGGACTAGCTTGTACGAGCAGTACTTC. As protein: CASWCGTSLYEQYF. The V and J genes are TRBV7-4 and TRBJ2-7; TRBD2 agrees at 9 bases. The ends lost 8 bases at V and 4 bases at J; junction bases unmatched: 9. Per the germline V gene, CDR1 is SGHVT and CDR2 is SQSDAQ. The CDR3 has 14 amino acids. Variable domain in full (rest from reference TRBV7-4 and TRBJ2-7): GAGVSQSPRYKVAKRGRDVALRCDSISGHVTLYWYRQTLGQGSEVLTYSQSDAQRDKSGRPSGRFSAERPERSVSTLKIQRTEQGDSAVYLCASWCGTSLYEQYFGPGTRLTVT.

The V and J genes are TRBV10-3 and TRBJ1-1, with a possible D match to TRBD1 (6 bases). The CDR3 runs 13 residues. Germline values: CDR1 ENHRY, CDR2 SYGVKD. Trimming shortened V by 2 bases and J by 10 bases, and 14 bases separated the two germline ends. The CDR3 reads CAISETGILRAFF. As DNA, the CDR3 is TGTGCCATCAGTGAGACAGGGATATTGAGAGCTTTCTTT.

The V call is TRBV12-3 or TRBV12-4, the J call TRBJ1-2; 7 nucleotides line up with TRBD1. V gave up 5 bases and J gave up 8 bases; unmatched junction bases: 8. The CDR3 loop spans 13 amino acids. CDR3 amino acids: CASSRTGVGGYTF. CDR3 bases: TGTGCCAGCAGTCGGACAGGAGTCGGCGGCTACACCTTC.

The chain recombines TRBV7-9 with TRBJ2-1; 7 positions agree with TRBD2. From germline, CDR1 is SEHNR and CDR2 FQNEAQ (reference sequence). V was clipped by 1 base and J by 10 bases; unmatched bases: 10. This CDR3 is built from 15 residues. The CDR3 coding sequence is TGTGCCAGCAGCTTAGTAGTCGGGGGGAAGGGCGAGCAGTTCTTC. Amino acids: CASSLVVGGKGEQFF. The variable domain in full, with the rest retrieved from reference TRBV7-9 and TRBJ2-1, is DTGVSQNPRHKITKRGQNVTFRCDPISEHNRLYWYRQTLGQGPEFLTYFQNEAQLEKSRLLSDRFSAERPKGSFSTLEIQRTEQGDSAMYLCASSLVVGGKGEQFFGPGTRLTVL.

This clone appeared a single time. Other DNA variants within this sample encode the same CDR3. The J gene is TRBJ1-1, the V gene TRBV6-5, with no clear D. Trimming left V 2 bases short and J 0 bases short, with 10 bases between. The CDR3 loop spans 15 amino acids. CDR1 and CDR2 from the germline V gene are MNHEY and SVGAGI. The CDR3 DNA reads TGTGCCAGCAGTTACGGTTCTGGCTTGAACACTGAAGCTTTCTTT. This sequence encodes CASSYGSGLNTEAFF.

The rearrangement links TRBV4-2 to TRBJ2-2, with 7 bases identical to TRBD2. CDR3 length: 14 amino acids. The V segment lost 1 base and the J segment 4 bases; nucleotides outside the gene matches: 0. Germline CDR1 is LGHNA and CDR2 is YNFKEQ. DNA of the CDR3: TGTGCCAGCAGCCAAGGGGGGGGCACCGGGGAGCTGTTTTTT. Translation: CASSQGGGTGELFF.

This clone has a handful of counts. V and J are TRBV5-6 and TRBJ2-7; TRBD1 aligns across 7 bases. Germline CDR1 reads SGHDT; CDR2 reads YYEEEE. The CDR3 totals 15 residues. The junction had 6 bases not matched to a gene; V was cut back by 3 bases and J by 0 bases. Here the CDR3 DNA reads TGTGCCAGCAGCTCCCTTGACAGGGCCTCCTACGAGCAGTACGTC. Residues: CASSSLDRASYEQYV.

The chain employs TRBV3-1 (or the pseudogene TRBV3-2) and TRBJ2-7; D is possibly TRBD1 (5 bases). The CDR3 length is 14 residues. Trimming cost V 3 bases and J 5 bases, with 14 bases left between them. CDR1 and CDR2 from the germline V gene are LGHDT and YNNKEL (reference sequence). CDR3 amino acids: CASSHSGKFDEQYF. For the CDR3, the DNA is TGTGCCAGCAGCCATTCAGGGAAGTTCGACGAGCAGTACTTC.

This sequence joins TRBV20-1 and TRBJ2-5, with a possible D match to TRBD2 (5 bases). V lost 4 bases, J lost 2 bases, and 5 bases lay in between. This CDR3 spans 11 amino acids. CDR1 is DFQATT, CDR2 SNEGSKA, per germline (reference sequence). The CDR3 sequence: CSATGQETQYF. The CDR3 DNA sequence: TGCAGTGCTACGGGACAAGAGACCCAGTACTTC.

This clone occurred a few times. The chain uses TRBV9 and TRBJ1-3; TRBD1 matches 9 bases. This CDR3 is built from 17 residues. The V gene end was trimmed by 0 bases and the J gene end by 3 bases; junction bases not matched to a gene: 7. Germline V lookup: CDR1 SGDLS, CDR2 YYNGEE. CDR3 bases: TGTGCCAGCAGCGTAGGAGACAGGGGGTACGATGGAAACACCATATATTTT. It encodes CASSVGDRGYDGNTIYF. The variable domain in full, with the rest retrieved from reference TRBV9 and TRBJ1-3, is DSGVTQTPKHLITATGQRVTLRCSPRSGDLSVYWYQQSLDQGLQFLIQYYNGEERAKGNILERFSAQQFPDLHSELNLSSLELGDSALYFCASSVGDRGYDGNTIYFGEGSWLTVV.